The present TCR beta chain was sequenced within a study of cytomegalovirus exposure and HLA in healthy donors. The V and J ends lost 1 base and 4 bases respectively, with 12 bases between them. The germline gives CDR1 LGHNA, CDR2 YSLEER. The CDR3 consists of 15 residues. Clones were read by immunoSEQ multiplex PCR, and TCRdb kept only the in-frame ones, dropping some. The profile covers about 150,000 clones, with approximately 93% appearing a single time and approximately 0.7% taken by the ten largest. The sequence was collected from a young man in good health and CMV-seronegative. The sample taken for sequencing was PBMCs. The genes are TRBV4-3 and TRBJ2-3; D is possibly TRBD2 (5 bases). The CDR3 protein is CASSQVSRGSDTQYF. CDR3 coding DNA: TGCGCCAGCAGCCAAGTGTCTCGGGGATCAGATACGCAGTATTTT.